This T cell receptor beta chain was recorded in a study of blood T cell repertoires in COVID-19. As for the study in general: Samples of COVID-19 (acute and convalescent) were obtained from the United States, Italy and Spain.

Authors' processing steps: Amplification of reference gene primers was used by the study to estimate nucleated cell counts. Sequencing used immunoSEQ multiplex PCR; TCRdb keeps in-frame clones, though not all of them. That table is the source of V, J and clone size, and D and trimming were worked out from the DNA. The sample contains 87,000 or so clones, roughly four fifths of which appear only once. Germline V CDR1 and CDR2: MNHEY, SMNVEV (reference sequence). V shed 1 base and J 7 bases; nucleotides not matched to a gene: 13. CDR3 size: 18 residues. The chain uses TRBV27 and TRBJ1-4; 9 bases match TRBD1. This receptor was taken from a woman between 65 and 79 years old with acute or convalescent COVID-19. Material: peripheral blood. The CDR3 DNA is TGTGCCAGCAGTTTATTGACTACCGGGACAGGGTTTCCTGAAAAACTGTTTTTT. Protein sequence: CASSLLTTGTGFPEKLFF.